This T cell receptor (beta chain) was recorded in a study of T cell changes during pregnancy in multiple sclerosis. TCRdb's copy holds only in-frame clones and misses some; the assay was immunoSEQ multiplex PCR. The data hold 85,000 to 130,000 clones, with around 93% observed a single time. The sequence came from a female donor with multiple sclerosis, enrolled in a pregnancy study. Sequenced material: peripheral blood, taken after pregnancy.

The CDR3 sequence is CARRHLPGGGESTDTQYF. The CDR3 bases are TGTGCCAGAAGACACTTGCCGGGGGGGGGAGAAAGCACAGATACGCAGTATTTT. The V gene is TRBV6-4, the J gene TRBJ2-3, with 8 bases aligning to TRBD2. The germline V gene encodes CDR1 MRHNA and CDR2 SNTAGT. Trimming removed 9 bases from V and 0 bases from J; junction bases left unmatched: 17. CDR3 length: 18 amino acids.